This T cell receptor (beta chain) derives from a study of long-term antiretroviral therapy in people with HIV. The assay used was immunoSEQ (version v3.0), run at survey level. Generated by immunoSEQ multiplex PCR, the TCRdb table keeps only in-frame clones and is missing some. Of 20,000 to 25,000 clones detected, under 80% appear once; the ten largest clones hold over 9%. With 5 bases removed from V and 4 bases from J, the gap between germline ends came to 12 bases. Germline CDR1 and CDR2: SEHNR and FQNEAQ (reference sequence). This CDR3 region has 13 residues. The sample in question was unsorted PBMCs, obtained 1.1 years before starting antiretroviral therapy. The chain carries TRBV7-9 and TRBJ2-7; TRBD1 might be the D (5 bases). This receptor was taken from a woman aged 40 to 50 with HIV. The CDR3 spells CASSPGNLYEQYF. CDR3 nucleotides: TGTGCCAGCAGCCCAGGGAATCTTTACGAGCAGTACTTC.